The present T cell receptor beta chain was sequenced within a study of vaccination and CD4 T cells after COVID-19. As for the study in general: Six men and four women formed the convalescents, two being Hispanic. Control cultures, each given a CEFX pool, an HIV-1 Nef pool, or no peptide, were included. There were two doses of either BNT162b2 or mRNA-1273 vaccine given to participants. Overall study results and limits: Nearly all convalescent vaccine-specific clones, 304 of 307, recognized only SARS-CoV-2 spike.

Worth noting for this clonotype: Antigen specificity is unknown. Compared with germline, one end of the junction differs, possibly owing to a read error.

The CDR3 covers 13 residues. Germline lookup yields CDR1 SGHNT and CDR2 YYREEE (reference sequence). Indicated treatment: roughly 10-day PBMC culture with coronavirus spike peptide pools or control peptides (ViraFEST assay). The Oncomine TCR Beta short-read assay was applied to DNA of cultured CD4+ T cells. TCRdb re-derived calls from the PCR reads in MiXCR, one entry per CDR3 protein. The repertoire has about 9,700 distinct CDR3 sequences, roughly 50% of them found once; the top ten carry 20%. The source of this sequence is a human donor who had recovered from COVID-19. The sequenced sample was CD4+ T cells from blood, cultured in vitro. The rearrangement links TRBV5-4 to TRBJ2-2, with D uncertain. The CDR3 reads CASSQDLSGELFF. The CDR3 DNA reads TGCGCCAGCAGCCAAGATCTGTCCGGGGAGCTGTTTTTT.